A single sample is the source of the 10 T cell receptor beta chains below, sequenced in a study of T cell responses to AZD1222 COVID-19 vaccine. Measured with immunoSEQ multiplex PCR; TCRdb has only the in-frame clones, and not every one. The top ten hold 3.3% of the sample, which has 85,000 to 130,000 clones, around 87% seen once. Here the sequenced sample was peripheral blood, taken on day 0 of AZD1222 vaccination. These receptors all stem from an adult in good health.

The genes are TRBV6-5 and TRBJ1-1, with 7 positions matching TRBD1. The CDR3 covers 13 residues. V was clipped by 5 bases and J by 9 bases; unmatched bases: 9. Germline lookup yields CDR1 MNHEY and CDR2 SVGAGI. CDR3 amino acids: CASSPAPGQKAFF. Here the CDR3 DNA reads TGTGCCAGCAGTCCCGCACCGGGACAGAAAGCTTTCTTT.

This chain links TRBV19 with TRBJ1-3; weak D call: TRBD1 (5 bases). The CDR3 is made up of 15 amino acids. Trimming cost V 6 bases and J 2 bases, with 14 bases left between them. Per germline, CDR1 LNHDA and CDR2 SQIVND (reference sequence). This CDR3 is CASRPRGEAGNTIYF. In DNA, the CDR3 is TGTGCCAGTAGGCCCCGGGGGGAAGCTGGAAACACCATATATTTT.

In regard to this clone: The same CDR3 can be traced to other DNA sequences in this sample. V gene TRBV5-1 combines with J gene TRBJ1-1, with unresolved D. The V gene's germline CDR1 is SGHRS and CDR2 YFSETQ. This CDR3 spans 13 amino acids. The V end was cut by 0 bases, the J end by 4 bases, with 7 bases between. CDR3 region: CASSLEGGTEAFF. CDR3 coding DNA: TGCGCCAGCAGCTTGGAAGGAGGCACTGAAGCTTTCTTT.

This clone was recorded only once. J is TRBJ1-4 and V is TRBV12-3 or TRBV12-4; perhaps TRBD1 as D (6 bases). Deletions cut 6 bases from V and 8 bases from J, with 7 bases between. CDR3 length: 11 amino acids. The CDR3: CASSQGEKLFF. In nucleotides, the CDR3 is TGTGCCAGCAGCCAGGGGGAAAAACTGTTTTTT.

The CDR3 DNA is TGTGCCACTGGGGCTTGGGAGACCCAGTACTTC. Its protein is CATGAWETQYF. This sequence joins TRBV28 and TRBJ2-5, with D tentatively TRBD1 (5 bases). V gave up 10 bases and J gave up 5 bases, with 11 bases separating them. CDR1 MDHEN and CDR2 SYDVKM come from the germline V gene. The CDR3 extends over 11 amino acids.

The genes are TRBV2 and TRBJ2-7; unclear D gene. The CDR3 is 13 residues long. V lost 6 bases and J 5 bases, leaving 14 bases between the germline ends. Germline V gives CDR1 SNHLY, CDR2 FYNNEI. The CDR3 DNA sequence: TGTGCCAGCAGATCCTTATTGAGGAACGAGCAGTACTTC. Protein: CASRSLLRNEQYF.

This clone showed up just once. The chain joins TRBV7-2 to TRBJ1-2; 7 bases line up with TRBD1. The germline V gene has CDR1 SGHTA and CDR2 FQGNSA. The CDR3 has 14 amino acids. V was clipped by 2 bases and J by 4 bases; unmatched bases: 4. CDR3 sequence reads: CASSLRTGSYGYTF. The CDR3 DNA follows: TGTGCCAGCAGCTTAAGGACAGGCTCCTATGGCTACACCTTC.

The V gene is TRBV11-2, the J gene TRBJ2-7; no firm D call. The germline V gene has CDR1 SGHAT and CDR2 FQNNGV. V lost 1 base, J lost 0 bases, and 7 bases lay in between. The CDR3 is made up of 14 amino acids. As DNA, the CDR3 is TGTGCCAGCAGCTTAGGGCTCAACTCCTACGAGCAGTACTTC. Translated: CASSLGLNSYEQYF.

The rearrangement joins TRBV27 to TRBJ2-6; weak D call: TRBD2 (5 bases). V was shortened by 3 bases and J by 0 bases, with 15 bases between the two germline ends. Germline V gives CDR1 MNHEY, CDR2 SMNVEV (reference sequence). The CDR3 runs to 18 residues. The CDR3 loop is CASSFGGYRGSGANVLTF. The CDR3 coding sequence is TGTGCCAGCAGTTTTGGCGGCTATCGGGGCTCTGGGGCCAACGTCCTGACTTTC.

J is TRBJ1-5 and V is TRBV7-9; D is possibly TRBD1 (5 bases). CDR1 and CDR2 from the germline V gene are SEHNR and FQNEAQ (reference sequence). The CDR3 is 12 residues long. The V and J ends lost 2 bases and 9 bases respectively, with 8 bases between them. In DNA, the CDR3 is TGTGCCAGCAGCTTAACAGGCGGGCCCCAGCATTTT. Encoded protein: CASSLTGGPQHF.